These 13 T cell receptor beta chains were all obtained from the same sample, sequenced in a study of neurological immune-mediated disorders (dated by TCRdb to between 2019 and 2020). Libraries were constructed by 5' RACE. TCRdb shows the sequencer as Illumina HiSeq 2500. TCRdb ran its own pipeline on the public reads, namely fastp trimming at Q25 and MiXCR clone calling, and kept in-frame beta chains. Under each unique CDR3 protein, matching rows form one entry showing the most common genes and DNA. In this sample the table shows just under 60,000 distinct CDR3 sequences, under 4.5% of which occur a single time. The ten top clones hold 3.1% of the sample. The sequencing input was PBMCs. The receptors here all came from a woman aged 25 to 39 with multiple sclerosis.

This clonotype was recorded at least ten times. This chain links TRBV5-1 with TRBJ2-4; 7 nucleotides align to TRBD1. The germline V gene has CDR1 SGHRS and CDR2 YFSETQ. Unmatched junction bases numbered 6, after V lost 0 bases and J lost 6 bases. The CDR3 consists of 15 residues. CDR3 coding DNA: TGCGCCAGCAGCTTGGCCGGGACAGTTCCAAACATTCAGTACTTC. This translates into CASSLAGTVPNIQYF.

This clonotype appeared many times. Since a much larger clone is just one base distant, this may be a read error. This rearrangement joins TRBV12-3 or TRBV12-4 to TRBJ1-2, with D unresolved. This CDR3 region has 16 residues. The V and J ends lost 4 bases and 3 bases respectively, with 18 bases between them. The CDR3 bases are TGTGCCAGCAGTTCCTCCTTTGGAGGGAAAGACTATGGCTACACCTTC. Translating it yields CASSSSFGGKDYGYTF.

This clonotype has at least ten counts. The chain combines TRBV20-1 with TRBJ2-7, with 7 positions matching TRBD1. With 0 bases clipped from V and 5 bases from J, the junction kept 16 bases outside the gene matches. CDR3 length: 17 amino acids. Germline-derived CDR1 and CDR2 are DFQATT and SNEGSKA (reference sequence). CDR3 in DNA: TGCAGTGCTAGAGATCACCTCTCATTAGGGGGCTTGGACGAGCAGTACTTC. It is translated as CSARDHLSLGGLDEQYF.

This clonotype has ten or more counts. The rearrangement joins TRBV5-1 to TRBJ2-1, with D perhaps TRBD2 (6 bases). Germline assignment: CDR1 SGHRS and CDR2 YFSETQ. The CDR3 loop spans 15 amino acids. Trimming removed 3 bases at V and 5 bases at J, with 15 bases between. CDR3 loop: CASSWGASDNNEQFF. The CDR3 bases are TGCGCCAGCAGCTGGGGTGCTAGCGACAACAATGAGCAGTTCTTC.

This clonotype was recorded many times. The V gene is TRBV5-6, the J gene TRBJ2-1; D tentatively fits TRBD1 or TRBD2 (5 bases each). V was cut by 0 bases and J by 10 bases, with 11 bases left in between. Germline loops: CDR1 SGHDT, CDR2 YYEEEE. The CDR3 runs to 13 residues. Here the CDR3 reads CASSLVGRREQFF. CDR3 bases: TGTGCCAGCAGCTTGGTGGGACGCAGAGAGCAGTTCTTC.

This clonotype appeared many times. CDR3 nucleotide sequence: TGTGCCAGCAGCAGCGGGGGAGGCACAGATACGCAGTATTTT. Its protein product is CASSSGGGTDTQYF. This sequence joins TRBV12-3 or TRBV12-4 and TRBJ2-3; 8 positions match TRBD2. V shed 6 bases and J 1 base; nucleotides not matched to a gene: 3. The CDR3 spans 14 residues.

There are many counts of this clonotype. The genes are TRBV7-3 and TRBJ1-1; D gene ambiguous. Trimming removed 5 bases from V and 3 bases from J, with 13 bases in between. CDR1 is SGHTA, CDR2 FQGTGA, per germline. The CDR3 has 14 residues. The CDR3 is CASSPGRKDTEAFF. In DNA form, the CDR3 reads TGTGCCAGCAGCCCCGGGCGGAAGGACACTGAAGCTTTCTTT.

The table lists this clonotype with many counts. The V and J genes are TRBV5-1 and TRBJ1-2, with TRBD1 matching 7 bases. This CDR3 has 12 amino acids. Trimming at V came to 5 bases and at J to 4 bases, leaving 2 bases not matched to a gene. Germline V gene lookup returns CDR1 SGHRS and CDR2 YFSETQ. As DNA, the CDR3 is TGCGCCAGCAGGGGACAGATCTATGGCTACACCTTC. It yields the protein CASRGQIYGYTF.

This clonotype was recorded many times. The V and J genes are TRBV20-1 and TRBJ1-1; D is perhaps TRBD1 (5 bases). Trimming stripped 4 bases from V and 6 bases from J, with 6 bases between. The CDR3 contains 10 residues. CDR1 and CDR2 from the germline V gene are DFQATT and SNEGSKA (reference sequence). CDR3 bases: TGCAGTGCTACAGGGTCTGAAGCTTTCTTT. Translating it yields CSATGSEAFF.

This clonotype was counted many times. The V call is TRBV5-1, the J call TRBJ1-5; D might be TRBD1 (5 bases). V lost 5 bases, J lost 4 bases, and 16 bases lay in between. Looked up from germline, CDR1 is SGHRS and CDR2 is YFSETQ. The CDR3 sequence is 15 residues long. DNA for the CDR3: TGCGCCAGCAGTTCCGTTCCAGGGAATAATCAGCCCCAGCATTTT. Translated, it gives CASSSVPGNNQPQHF. Together with reference TRBV5-1 and TRBJ1-5, the CDR3 gives the full variable domain: KAGVTQTPRYLIKTRGQQVTLSCSPISGHRSVSWYQQTPGQGLQFLFEYFSETQRNKGNFPGRFSGRQFSNSRSEMNVSTLELGDSALYLCASSSVPGNNQPQHFGDGTRLSIL.

This clonotype has only a few counts. The chain links TRBV5-6 to TRBJ2-7, with a weak D call TRBD1 (5 bases). The ends were cut back, 2 bases at V and 0 bases at J, with 12 bases in the middle. In germline, CDR1 is SGHDT, CDR2 YYEEEE. The CDR3 is 15 amino acids. The chain's CDR3 is CASSFRGVGSYEQYF. DNA of the CDR3: TGTGCCAGCAGCTTTAGGGGCGTTGGCTCCTACGAGCAGTACTTC.

As to this clonotype: A much larger clone is a single base away; this may be a read error. The J gene is TRBJ2-5, the V gene TRBV7-2; D is undetermined. Germline V gene data show CDR1 as SGHTA and CDR2 as FQGNSA. Trimming removed 5 bases at V and 6 bases at J, with 7 bases between. The CDR3 loop spans 11 amino acids. The DNA for the CDR3 is TGTGCCAGCAGCACCCTTCAGACCCAGTACTTC. As protein: CASSTLQTQYF. Using reference TRBV7-2 and TRBJ2-5 for the parts outside the CDR3, the full variable domain is GAGVSQSPSNKVTEKGKDVELRCDPISGHTALYWYRQSLGQGLEFLIYFQGNSAPDKSGLPSDRFSAERTGGSVSTLTIQRTQQEDSAVYLCASSTLQTQYFGPGTRLLVL.

This clonotype was found many times. The gene calls are TRBV4-1 and TRBJ2-7; TRBD1 might be the D (6 bases). This CDR3 is 15 amino acids long. The V gene lost 6 bases and the J gene lost 2 bases, with 17 bases spanning the gap. Germline V gene data show CDR1 as MGHRA and CDR2 as YSYEKL. The CDR3 DNA is TGCGCCAGCAGTCAACCCGGGGACAATCCCTACGAGCAGTACTTC. This sequence encodes CASSQPGDNPYEQYF.